This TCR beta chain was captured by sequencing in a study of Graves' ophthalmopathy and Graves' hyperthyroidism. This clonotype came up many times. For repertoire sequencing, the TCR beta CDR3 regions were amplified from RNA transcripts. Investigators did first-round RT-PCR with HTBI primers, then second-round multiplex PCR. TCRdb re-called the multiplex PCR reads through MiXCR, storing one row per CDR3 protein. The sample holds approximately 480,000 distinct CDR3 sequences; approximately 15% are singletons and the top ten take more than 8.5%. From germline, CDR1 is MNHNS and CDR2 SASEGT. This CDR3 is 14 amino acids long. Trimming took 0 bases from V and 3 from J, leaving 8 bases between them. The study excluded patients with other autoimmune diseases, uncontrolled infections, pregnancy or lactation.

This sequence was found in a woman under 40 with Graves' ophthalmopathy. This chain connects TRBV6-1 to TRBJ1-1; D not certain. Sample: blood. CDR3 loop: CASSEAWRDTEAFF. CDR3 DNA sequence: TGTGCCAGCAGTGAAGCGTGGAGAGACACTGAAGCTTTCTTT.